This is a list of T cell receptor beta chains from one sample in a study of STAT5B mutations in CD4+ large granular lymphocyte leukemia. The protocol was immunoSEQ multiplex PCR, while the TCRdb copy is restricted to in-frame clones and leaves out a portion. Of 32,000 or so clones in the sample, 85% were seen once. Source material: CD4+ T cells from blood buffy coats. The receptors derive from a human donor in good health. The conserved cysteine and the conserved F or W are not part of the CDR3 here. Fields, in order: D gene, V gene, CDR3 protein. The D gene is left open where the match is weak.

>-|TRBV11-3
ASSLKRRDSLTSPDTQY
>TRBD1|TRBV5-6
ASSLAAGGSVNEQF
>-|TRBV18
ASSPTTGGMNTEAF
>TRBD2|TRBV7-2
ASNGLAGGSTGYEQF
>-|TRBV7-6
ASSLIQGETQY
>-|TRBV5-1
ASSLTGFPYEQY
>TRBD2|TRBV15
ATSRAQTSTNTGELF
>-|TRBV11-2
ASSPWGVEAF
>TRBD2|TRBV28
ASSAPGTSNYEQY
>TRBD1|TRBV30
AWSAPSGGTGELF
>-|TRBV7-9
ASSLAFRETQY
>-|TRBV7-2
ASSLGVRAGYEQY
>-|TRBV14
ASSQRTVSYEQY
>-|TRBV30
AAGSSYNEQF
>-|TRBV5-4
ASSPGSTNYGYT
>-|TRBV7-2
ASSFAGDRGYT
>-|TRBV28
ASSLYGGTIYEQY
>-|TRBV4-3
ASSQDRPGIGQETQY
>-|TRBV5-1
ASRVESTDTQY
>-|TRBV5-1
ASSLRGLDYGYT
>-|TRBV18
ASSAGTSYEQY
>-|TRBV29-1
SGQLRTASNTGELF
>TRBD1|TRBV6-1
ASSRRDRKETQY
>TRBD2|TRBV18
ASSPSREAYNEQF
>TRBD1|TRBV27
ASSIRTGTIVGEQF
>-|TRBV28
ASSSGGSSGNTIY
>-|TRBV28
ASSRPTYQETQY
>-|TRBV5-1
ASSSQGYEQY
>TRBD1|TRBV7-9
ASTSGQPVETQY
>-|TRBV7-6
ASSLGEGGQETQY
>-|TRBV6-1
ASSVGHPGGNEQF
>-|TRBV30
AWSPMIWEEAF
>TRBD1|TRBV10-3
AISESGTGGTQY
>TRBD2|TRBV14
ASSQHGAGAVGQY
>TRBD1|TRBV18
ASSPGQGGEKLF
>TRBD2|TRBV2
ATERTSGSYNEQF
>TRBD2|TRBV9
ASSVRGAGRDEQF
>-|TRBV7-2
ASSLSNTGELF
>-|TRBV7-8
AGGTIYEQY
>TRBD2|TRBV4-2
ASSQGGGSGTDTQY
>TRBD1|TRBV2
ASSKVAGQGASKNIQY
>-|TRBV19
ASRPDGRMNTEAF
>-|TRBV28
ASTTQREKLF
>-|TRBV6-1
ASNPVADTDEAF
>-|TRBV28
ASSLLGGASNYGYT
>TRBD2|TRBV9
ASSREGLYEQY
>-|TRBV5-1
ASKTGTMSPGEQY
>TRBD2|TRBV9
ASSVELAGVRSEQF
>-|TRBV7-2
ASSLMRTPGATQY